These T cell receptor beta chains were read from a single sample in a study of CD8 T cells in ankylosing spondylitis. Each CDR3 protein is one row after TCRdb ran MiXCR on the 5' RACE reads. The sample includes hundreds of thousands of distinct CDR3 sequences, about 10% of them seen just once. Sequenced input: blood, either unsorted or a sorted T cell fraction (not recorded which). Receptor source: a male donor with ankylosing spondylitis or in good health (not recorded which). The CDR3 runs from the conserved cysteine through the conserved F or W. The D gene is left open where the match is weak. Rows give clone size only sometimes, using once, few, many, or a class for an expanded clone.

CDR3aa,CDR3nt,abundance,v_gene,j_gene,len,d_gene
CASSLRNGGILYEQYF,TGTGCCAGCAGCTTGCGTAACGGGGGAATCCTATACGAGCAGTACTTC,many,TRBV5-5,TRBJ2-7,16,-
CSAGAEGGLVAKNIQYF,TGCAGTGCTGGAGCCGAGGGGGGACTCGTAGCCAAAAACATTCAGTACTTC,many,TRBV20-1,TRBJ2-4,17,-
CASSWGGLTLYYKQYF,TGTGCCAGCAGCTGGGGGGGGCTAACCCTTTATTATAAGCAGTACTTC,many,TRBV7-6,TRBJ2-7,16,-
CATSDLPGLPNEQFF,TGTGCCACCAGTGATTTACCGGGATTGCCAAATGAGCAGTTCTTC,many,TRBV24-1,TRBJ2-1,15,-
CASSLGRNQPQHF,TGTGCCAGCAGCTTAGGCCGCAATCAGCCCCAGCATTTT,many,TRBV7-3,TRBJ1-5,13,-
CSARPAGGRGTEAFF,TGCAGTGCTAGGCCCGCGGGGGGGCGGGGAACTGAAGCTTTCTTT,few,TRBV20-1,TRBJ1-1,15,-
CSVDSLLRENTEAFF,TGCAGCGTTGACAGCCTGTTGAGGGAGAACACTGAAGCTTTCTTT,many,TRBV29-1,TRBJ1-1,15,-
CASRDDYNEQFF,TGTGCCAGTCGGGACGACTACAATGAGCAGTTCTTC,-,TRBV12-3/TRBV12-4,TRBJ2-1,12,-
CASSIQGSRGEQYF,TGTGCCAGCAGTATACAGGGCTCCCGGGGAGAGCAGTACTTC,many,TRBV12-3/TRBV12-4,TRBJ2-7,14,-
CSADGIGAVTYNEQFF,TGCAGTGCTGACGGCATTGGAGCAGTCACCTACAATGAGCAGTTCTTC,many,TRBV20-1,TRBJ2-1,16,-
CSAESATSADEQFF,TGCAGTGCCGAGTCGGCGACTAGCGCCGATGAGCAGTTCTTC,many,TRBV20-1,TRBJ2-1,14,TRBD2
CATSDLGAGTANEQFF,TGTGCCACCAGTGATTTGGGGGCCGGGACAGCCAATGAGCAGTTCTTC,many,TRBV24-1,TRBJ2-1,16,TRBD1
CASSQSPSSNQPQHF,TGTGCCAGCAGCCAATCCCCCAGTAGCAATCAGCCCCAGCATTTT,many,TRBV3-1,TRBJ1-5,15,-
CAWLRGAGYNEQFF,TGTGCCTGGTTGCGGGGGGCGGGTTACAATGAGCAGTTCTTC,-,TRBV30,TRBJ2-1,14,TRBD2
CASSFGRLVGGYTF,TGTGCCAGCAGTTTCGGACGGCTCGTGGGCGGCTACACCTTC,-,TRBV28,TRBJ1-2,14,-
CASSLSTSYNEQFF,TGTGCCAGCAGTCTCTCGACTAGCTACAATGAGCAGTTCTTC,-,TRBV27,TRBJ2-1,14,-
CASAINTGGLYEQYF,TGTGCCAGCGCGATCAACACGGGAGGCCTCTACGAGCAGTACTTC,-,TRBV28,TRBJ2-7,15,TRBD2
CSARDPLWQGGMGLGQPQHF,TGCAGTGCTAGAGACCCCCTCTGGCAGGGGGGTATGGGGCTGGGTCAGCCCCAGCATTTT,-,TRBV20-1,TRBJ1-5,20,TRBD1
CASSLATGYEQYF,TGTGCCAGCAGTTTAGCCACAGGTTACGAGCAGTACTTC,many,TRBV12-3/TRBV12-4,TRBJ2-7,13,-
CASSPPPGGKNEQYF,TGTGCCAGCTCACCACCCCCAGGGGGAAAGAACGAGCAGTACTTC,many,TRBV18,TRBJ2-7,15,TRBD1
CASSSQTGLTETQYF,TGTGCTAGCAGCTCGCAAACAGGGCTTACGGAGACCCAGTACTTC,many,TRBV7-7,TRBJ2-5,15,-
CASSLAAWVVGYNQPQHF,TGCGCCAGCAGCTTGGCAGCCTGGGTAGTCGGCTACAATCAGCCCCAGCATTTT,many,TRBV5-1,TRBJ1-5,18,-
CASSGSWTGAYEQYF,TGTGCCAGCAGCGGATCCTGGACAGGCGCCTACGAGCAGTACTTC,many,TRBV4-2,TRBJ2-7,15,TRBD1
CASSYQSGGPPYEQYF,TGTGCCAGCAGTTATCAAAGCGGGGGGCCGCCCTACGAGCAGTACTTC,many,TRBV6-5,TRBJ2-7,16,TRBD2
CASRGPGQGFYEQYF,TGTGCCAGCAGAGGCCCCGGACAGGGGTTCTACGAGCAGTACTTC,few,TRBV12-3/TRBV12-4,TRBJ2-7,15,TRBD1
CASRKTGTGAILGGGELFF,TGTGCCAGCAGAAAGACCGGGACAGGGGCGATTCTGGGCGGCGGGGAGCTGTTTTTT,few,TRBV7-8,TRBJ2-2,19,TRBD1
CAWTGDQQNEQFF,TGCGCCTGGACAGGGGATCAACAGAATGAGCAGTTCTTC,once,TRBV5-1,TRBJ2-1,13,TRBD1
CASSLETSGGHEQYF,TGCGCCAGCAGCTTGGAAACTAGCGGGGGCCACGAGCAGTACTTC,many,TRBV5-1,TRBJ2-7,15,TRBD2
CSADRGRLDTQYF,TGCAGTGCGGACAGGGGGCGGTTAGATACGCAGTATTTT,many,TRBV20-1,TRBJ2-3,13,TRBD1
CAWSVSGGFYEQFF,TGTGCCTGGAGTGTAAGCGGGGGGTTTTATGAGCAGTTCTTC,many,TRBV30,TRBJ2-1,14,TRBD2
CASSFREMNTEAFF,TGTGCCAGCAGTTTCAGGGAGATGAACACTGAAGCTTTCTTT,many,TRBV7-8,TRBJ1-1,14,-